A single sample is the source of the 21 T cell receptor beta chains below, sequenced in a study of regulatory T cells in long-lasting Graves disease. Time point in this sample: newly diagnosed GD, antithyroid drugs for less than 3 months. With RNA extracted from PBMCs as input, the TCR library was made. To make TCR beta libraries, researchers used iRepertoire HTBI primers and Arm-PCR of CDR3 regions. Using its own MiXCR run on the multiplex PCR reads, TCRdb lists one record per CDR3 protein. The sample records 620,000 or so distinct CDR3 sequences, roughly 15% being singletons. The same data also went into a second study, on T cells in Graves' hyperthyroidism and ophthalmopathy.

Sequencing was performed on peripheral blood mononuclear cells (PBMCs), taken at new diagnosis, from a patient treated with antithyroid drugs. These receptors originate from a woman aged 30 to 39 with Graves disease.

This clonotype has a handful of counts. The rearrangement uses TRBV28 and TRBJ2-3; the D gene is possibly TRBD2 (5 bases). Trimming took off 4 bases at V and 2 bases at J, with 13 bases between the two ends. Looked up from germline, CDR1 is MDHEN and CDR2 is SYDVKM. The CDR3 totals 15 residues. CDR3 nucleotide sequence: TGTGCCAGCAGTTCTCGACTAAGCCACACAGATACGCAGTATTTT. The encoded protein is CASSSRLSHTDTQYF.

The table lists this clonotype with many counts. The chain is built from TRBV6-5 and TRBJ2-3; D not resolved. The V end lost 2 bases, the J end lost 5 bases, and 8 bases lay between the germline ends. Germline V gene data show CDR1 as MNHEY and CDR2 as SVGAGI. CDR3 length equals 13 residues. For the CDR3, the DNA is TGTGCCAGCAGTTACGGGTTCCGAGATACGCAGTATTTT. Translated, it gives CASSYGFRDTQYF.

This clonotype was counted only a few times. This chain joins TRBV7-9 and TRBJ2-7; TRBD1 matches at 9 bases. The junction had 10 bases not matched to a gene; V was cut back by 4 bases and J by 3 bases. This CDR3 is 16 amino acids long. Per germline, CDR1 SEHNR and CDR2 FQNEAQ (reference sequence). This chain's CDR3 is CASSSNLGQGSYEQYF. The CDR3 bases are TGTGCCAGCAGCTCCAATCTGGGACAGGGAAGCTACGAGCAGTACTTC.

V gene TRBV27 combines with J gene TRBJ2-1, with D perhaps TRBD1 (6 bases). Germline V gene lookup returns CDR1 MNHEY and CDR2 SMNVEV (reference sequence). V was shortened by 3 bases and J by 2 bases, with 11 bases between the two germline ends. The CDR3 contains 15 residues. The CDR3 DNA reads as TGTGCCAGCAGTTTGATCGGACAGACCTACAATGAGCAGTTCTTC. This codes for CASSLIGQTYNEQFF.

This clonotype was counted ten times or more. The CDR3 sequence is CASSPGGVNSPLHF. The CDR3 region has the DNA TGTGCCAGCAGCCCCGGTGGAGTGAATTCACCCCTCCACTTT. The J gene is TRBJ1-6, the V gene TRBV3-1; D is unclear. Germline lookup yields CDR1 LGHDT and CDR2 YNNKEL (reference sequence). V was pared by 4 bases and J by 7 bases, with 11 bases between. The CDR3 extends over 14 amino acids.

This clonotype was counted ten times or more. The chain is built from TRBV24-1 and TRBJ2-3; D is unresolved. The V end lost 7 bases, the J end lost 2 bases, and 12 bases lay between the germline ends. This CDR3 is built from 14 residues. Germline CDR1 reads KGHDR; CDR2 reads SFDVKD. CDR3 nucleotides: TGTGCCACCAGCCAGACTGGCACCACAGATACGCAGTATTTT. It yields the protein CATSQTGTTDTQYF.

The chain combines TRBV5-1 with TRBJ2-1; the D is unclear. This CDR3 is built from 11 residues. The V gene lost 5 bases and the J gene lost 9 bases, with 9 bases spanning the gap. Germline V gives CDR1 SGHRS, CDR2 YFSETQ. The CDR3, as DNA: TGCGCCAGCAGTAAAGATCTTGAGCAGTTCTTC. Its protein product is CASSKDLEQFF.

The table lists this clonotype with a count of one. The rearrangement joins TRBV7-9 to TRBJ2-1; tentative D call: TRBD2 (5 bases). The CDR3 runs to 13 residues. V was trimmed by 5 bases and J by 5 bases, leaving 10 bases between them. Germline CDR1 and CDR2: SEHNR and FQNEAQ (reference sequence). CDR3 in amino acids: CASSPTSNNEQFF. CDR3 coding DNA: TGTGCCAGCAGCCCAACTAGTAACAATGAGCAGTTCTTC.

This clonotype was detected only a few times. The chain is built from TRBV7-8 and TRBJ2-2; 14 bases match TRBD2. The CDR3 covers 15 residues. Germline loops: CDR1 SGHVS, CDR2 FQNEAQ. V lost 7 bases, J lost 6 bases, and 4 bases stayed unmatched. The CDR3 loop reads CASTPTSGRAGELFF. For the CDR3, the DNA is TGTGCCAGCACCCCGACTAGCGGGAGGGCCGGGGAGCTGTTTTTT.

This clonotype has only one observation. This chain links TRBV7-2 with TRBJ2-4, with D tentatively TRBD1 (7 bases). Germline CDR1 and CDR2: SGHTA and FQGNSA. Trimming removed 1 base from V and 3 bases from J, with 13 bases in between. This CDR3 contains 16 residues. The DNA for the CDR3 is TGTGCCAGCAGCTTAGTCCAGGGGGGAGTCAAAAACATTCAGTACTTC. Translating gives CASSLVQGGVKNIQYF.

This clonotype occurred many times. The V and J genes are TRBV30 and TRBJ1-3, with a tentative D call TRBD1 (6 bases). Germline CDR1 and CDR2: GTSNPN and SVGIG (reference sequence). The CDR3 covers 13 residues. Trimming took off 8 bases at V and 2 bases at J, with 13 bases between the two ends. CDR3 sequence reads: CARKQGPGNTIYF. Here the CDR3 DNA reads TGTGCCCGGAAGCAGGGGCCTGGAAACACCATATATTTT.

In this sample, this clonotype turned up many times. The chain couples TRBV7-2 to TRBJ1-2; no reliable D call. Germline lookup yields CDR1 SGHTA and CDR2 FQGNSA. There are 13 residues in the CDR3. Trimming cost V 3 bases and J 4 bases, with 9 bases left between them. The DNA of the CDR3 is TGTGCCAGCAGCTTGCAACGGTTCTATGGCTACACCTTC. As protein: CASSLQRFYGYTF.

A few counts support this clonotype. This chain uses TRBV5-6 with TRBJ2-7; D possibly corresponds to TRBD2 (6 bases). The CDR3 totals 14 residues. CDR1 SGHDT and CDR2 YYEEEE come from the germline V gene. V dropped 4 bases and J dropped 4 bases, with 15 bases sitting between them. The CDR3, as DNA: TGTGCCAGCAGCGGCGAGGGAGGAAGGTACGAGCAGTACTTC. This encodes CASSGEGGRYEQYF. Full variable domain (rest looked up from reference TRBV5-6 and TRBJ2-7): DAGVTQSPTHLIKTRGQQVTLRCSPKSGHDTVSWYQQALGQGPQFIFQYYEEEERQRGNFPDRFSGHQFPNYSSELNVNALLLGDSALYLCASSGEGGRYEQYFGPGTRLTVT.

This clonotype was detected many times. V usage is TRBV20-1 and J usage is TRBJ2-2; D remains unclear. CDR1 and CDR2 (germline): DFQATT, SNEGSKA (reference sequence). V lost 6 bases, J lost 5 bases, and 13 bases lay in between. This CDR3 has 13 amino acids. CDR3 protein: CSADPGTTGELFF. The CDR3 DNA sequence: TGCAGTGCGGACCCCGGAACTACCGGGGAGCTGTTTTTT.

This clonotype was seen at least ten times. The CDR3 nucleotides are TGTGCCAGCAGCCAGCGCCCGGGACTGAACTACGAGCAGTACTTC. This encodes CASSQRPGLNYEQYF. The chain couples TRBV14 to TRBJ2-7; a weak D match, TRBD2 (6 bases). Germline V lookup: CDR1 SGHDN, CDR2 FVKESK. The CDR3 covers 15 residues. V lost 3 bases to trimming and J lost 3 bases, with 15 bases between them.

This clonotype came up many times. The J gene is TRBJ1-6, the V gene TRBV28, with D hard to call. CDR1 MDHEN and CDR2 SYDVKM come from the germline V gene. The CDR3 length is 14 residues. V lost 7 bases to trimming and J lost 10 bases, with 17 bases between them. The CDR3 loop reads CASTVGGIGSPLHF. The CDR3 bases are TGTGCCAGCACCGTCGGAGGGATCGGGTCACCCCTCCACTTT.

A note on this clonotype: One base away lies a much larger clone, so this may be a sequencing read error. The CDR3 loop is CASSYLGLDETQYF. In DNA form, the CDR3 reads TGTGCCAGCAGTTACCTGGGACTAGATGAGACCCAGTACTTC. The V call is TRBV6-5, the J call TRBJ2-5, with 8 bases identical to TRBD2. From germline, CDR1 is MNHEY and CDR2 SVGAGI. This CDR3 has 14 amino acids. Germline trimming cut 2 bases from V and 5 bases from J; bases unmatched to any gene: 4.

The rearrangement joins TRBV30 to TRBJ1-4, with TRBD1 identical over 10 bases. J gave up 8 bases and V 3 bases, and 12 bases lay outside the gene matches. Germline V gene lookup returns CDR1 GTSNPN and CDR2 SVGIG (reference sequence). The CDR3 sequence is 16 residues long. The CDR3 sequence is CAWSVRVGQGTEKLFF. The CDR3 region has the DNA TGTGCCTGGAGCGTCCGGGTGGGACAGGGGACAGAAAAACTGTTTTTT.

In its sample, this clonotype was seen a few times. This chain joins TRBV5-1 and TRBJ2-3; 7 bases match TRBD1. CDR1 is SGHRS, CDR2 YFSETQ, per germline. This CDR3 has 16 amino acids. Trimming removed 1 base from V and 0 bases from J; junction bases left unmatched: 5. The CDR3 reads CASSLFGQVSTDTQYF. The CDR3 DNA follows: TGCGCCAGCAGCTTGTTCGGACAGGTTAGCACAGATACGCAGTATTTT.

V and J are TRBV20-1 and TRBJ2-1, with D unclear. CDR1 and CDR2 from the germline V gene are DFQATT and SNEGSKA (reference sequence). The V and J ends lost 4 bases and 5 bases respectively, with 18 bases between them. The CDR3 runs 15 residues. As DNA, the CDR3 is TGCAGTGCTACTAAGTCACGGGCAAGCAACAATGAGCAGTTCTTC. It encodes CSATKSRASNNEQFF.

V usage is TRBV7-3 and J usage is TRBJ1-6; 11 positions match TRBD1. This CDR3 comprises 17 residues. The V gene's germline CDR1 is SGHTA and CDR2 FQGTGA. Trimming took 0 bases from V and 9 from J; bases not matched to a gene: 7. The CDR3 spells CASSLTGQGAAGSPLHF. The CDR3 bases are TGTGCCAGCAGCTTAACAGGACAGGGGGCCGCCGGTTCACCCCTCCACTTT.